This TCR beta chain was observed in a study of blood T cells in healthy people across ages. Overall study context: Researchers report that template switching captured about one barcoded beta molecule per two T cells. Findings and caveats of the study: Older age coincided with a roughly linear decline in TCR beta diversity per million T cells.

Alongside a J-beta primer mix, a sample-barcoded 5' primer served in a second PCR lasting about 7 to 11 cycles. TCRdb passed the 5' RACE reads through MiXCR, listing each CDR3 protein once. The data contain more than 1.4 million distinct CDR3 sequences, around 39% of them singletons. This clonotype was found a few times. Its matching antigen is unknown. V dropped 8 bases and J dropped 0 bases, with 17 bases sitting between them. This CDR3 contains 16 residues. Isolation recovered at least 6.5 million PBMCs from every sample. Input material: blood. This receptor was identified in a woman between 18 and 30 years old in good health. The V call is TRBV12-3 or TRBV12-4, the J call TRBJ2-4; D is undetermined. CDR3 in DNA: TGTGCCAGCGGGAACCAACTCTGGCTAGCCAAAAACATTCAGTACTTC. It codes for CASGNQLWLAKNIQYF.